One sample yielded the 7 T cell receptor beta chains listed below, sequenced in a study of siplizumab effects on memory and regulatory T cells. The data were produced by immunoSEQ multiplex PCR, yet TCRdb's version contains in-frame clones alone and is incomplete. The repertoire holds 100,000 to 120,000 clones, with under 95% as singletons. Sequenced: CD4+ T cells sorted from blood. These receptors were taken from a human donor in good health.

This clone has only a few counts. V gene TRBV21-1 combines with J gene TRBJ2-7; the table's D call, TRBD1, has no DNA check behind it. TRBV21-1 is reported as a pseudogene. The CDR3 runs to 14 residues. CDR3 loop: CASRDGQSDHEQYF. In DNA form, the CDR3 reads TGTGCCAGCAGGGATGGACAGTCCGACCACGAGCAGTACTTC.

This clone has just one count. CDR3 coding DNA: TGTGCCAGCAGCCTCGGCGGGGGGGTTGGAAACACCATATATTTT. It encodes CASSLGGGVGNTIYF. The rearrangement links TRBV2 to TRBJ1-3; the D gene is possibly TRBD1 (5 bases). In germline, CDR1 is SNHLY, CDR2 FYNNEI. Trimming removed 6 bases from V and 3 bases from J, with 15 bases in between. The CDR3 has 15 residues.

This chain connects TRBV5-1 to TRBJ1-1; 7 bases fit TRBD1. Trimming cost V 0 bases and J 4 bases; bases outside gene matches: 6. Per the germline V gene, CDR1 is SGHRS and CDR2 is YFSETQ. This CDR3 spans 15 amino acids. The CDR3 sequence is CASSLGQGAGTEAFF. CDR3 nucleotides: TGCGCCAGCAGCTTGGGACAGGGTGCCGGCACTGAAGCTTTCTTT. The variable domain in full, with the rest retrieved from reference TRBV5-1 and TRBJ1-1, is KAGVTQTPRYLIKTRGQQVTLSCSPISGHRSVSWYQQTPGQGLQFLFEYFSETQRNKGNFPGRFSGRQFSNSRSEMNVSTLELGDSALYLCASSLGQGAGTEAFFGQGTRLTVV.

The rearrangement uses TRBV10-2 and TRBJ2-2, with D maybe TRBD2 (7 bases). V was cut by 5 bases and J by 7 bases, with 17 bases left in between. CDR1 WSHSY and CDR2 SAAADI come from the germline V gene. The CDR3 contains 15 residues. CDR3 nucleotides: TGCGCCAGCAGTAATGTGGGGGGGCCCGTCGGGGAGCTGTTTTTT. This sequence encodes CASSNVGGPVGELFF.

The chain links TRBV5-1 to TRBJ1-3; TRBD1 is a possible D gene (6 bases). CDR1 and CDR2 (germline): SGHRS, YFSETQ. The length of the CDR3 is 16 residues. Trimming removed 0 bases at V and 0 bases at J, with 10 bases between. CDR3 protein: CASSLEGGPSGNTIYF. The CDR3 region has the DNA TGCGCCAGCAGCTTGGAGGGGGGTCCCTCTGGAAACACCATATATTTT.

The gene calls are TRBV11-3 and TRBJ2-7; no clear D. The V and J ends lost 2 bases and 2 bases respectively, with 7 bases between them. Germline CDR1 is SGHNT and CDR2 is YENEEA. The CDR3 runs to 13 residues. This chain's CDR3 is CASSLRHTYEQYF. CDR3 DNA: TGTGCCAGCAGCTTACGACACACCTACGAGCAGTACTTC.

This chain links TRBV30 with TRBJ2-7, with a possible D match to TRBD2 (5 bases). V lost 2 bases and J lost 7, with 9 bases in between. Germline lookup yields CDR1 GTSNPN and CDR2 SVGIG (reference sequence). This CDR3 is 11 amino acids long. The CDR3: CAWSRRWEQYF. DNA for the CDR3: TGTGCCTGGAGTAGGAGGTGGGAGCAGTACTTC. Filled out from reference TRBV30 and TRBJ2-7, the complete variable domain reads SQTIHQWPATLVQPVGSPLSLECTVEGTSNPNLYWYRQAAGRGLQLLFYSVGIGQISSEVPQNLSASRPQDRQFILSSKKLLLSDSGFYLCAWSRRWEQYFGPGTRLTVT.